This entry lists 9 T cell receptor beta chains sequenced from one sample in a study of early T cells in non-severe SARS-CoV-2 infection. Each CDR3 protein is one row after TCRdb ran MiXCR on the 5' RACE reads. Altogether 35,000 to 45,000 distinct CDR3 sequences are present, 5.8% being singletons, with the ten largest covering approximately 24%. Sequenced material: whole blood. Receptor source: an adult who was a healthcare worker with PCR-confirmed SARS-CoV-2 infection or an uninfected control (not recorded which).

This clonotype was seen ten or more times. The V and J genes are TRBV25-1 and TRBJ2-3; TRBD2 is a possible D gene (7 bases). Germline values: CDR1 MGHDK, CDR2 SYGVNS. CDR3 length: 15 residues. Trimming pared 5 bases from V and 5 bases from J, leaving 17 bases between. The CDR3 coding sequence is TGTGCCAGCAGTTTCCGTGCGGGGGCCGGAGATACGCAGTATTTT. This encodes CASSFRAGAGDTQYF.

This clonotype was recorded a few times. The chain links TRBV28 to TRBJ1-2; the D is unclear. V gave up 5 bases and J gave up 4 bases, with 11 bases separating them. This CDR3 comprises 13 residues. CDR1 is MDHEN, CDR2 SYDVKM, per germline. This chain's CDR3 is CASSRRGSYGYTF. Written as DNA, the CDR3 is TGTGCCAGCAGTAGGCGAGGGTCCTATGGCTACACCTTC.

V gene TRBV7-3 combines with J gene TRBJ2-3; TRBD2 aligns across 8 bases. CDR3 length: 16 amino acids. The V segment lost 5 bases and the J segment 3 bases; nucleotides outside the gene matches: 10. Per the germline V gene, CDR1 is SGHTA and CDR2 is FQGTGA. The CDR3 is CASSEGLAPETDTQYF. The DNA of the CDR3 is TGTGCCAGCAGCGAAGGACTAGCCCCAGAAACAGATACGCAGTATTTT.

This clonotype was seen many times. This chain uses TRBV5-6 with TRBJ2-6; D is unresolved. Germline CDR1 and CDR2: SGHDT and YYEEEE. This CDR3 region has 15 residues. V dropped 3 bases and J dropped 0 bases, with 7 bases sitting between them. The CDR3 bases are TGTGCCAGCAGCTACTACAGCTCTGGGGCCAACGTCCTGACTTTC. As protein: CASSYYSSGANVLTF. Combining the CDR3 with reference TRBV5-6 and TRBJ2-6 gives the whole variable domain DAGVTQSPTHLIKTRGQQVTLRCSPKSGHDTVSWYQQALGQGPQFIFQYYEEEERQRGNFPDRFSGHQFPNYSSELNVNALLLGDSALYLCASSYYSSGANVLTFGAGSRLTVL.

The chain uses TRBV18 and TRBJ1-4; no firm D call. The CDR3 loop spans 13 amino acids. Trimming removed 6 bases at V and 7 bases at J, with 12 bases between. CDR1 is KGHSH and CDR2 is LQKENI in the germline V gene. CDR3 residues: CASSPDRGEKLFF. The CDR3 region has the DNA TGTGCCAGCTCTCCCGACCGGGGTGAAAAACTGTTTTTT.

This clonotype was recorded at least ten times. V gene TRBV27 combines with J gene TRBJ2-1, with TRBD2 matching over 7 bases. The CDR3 covers 14 residues. With V trimmed by 6 bases and J by 5 bases, 7 bases remained unmatched. Germline CDR1 and CDR2: MNHEY and SMNVEV (reference sequence). In DNA form, the CDR3 reads TGTGCCAGCAGACCGGGACTACCCCACAATGAGCAGTTCTTC. This sequence encodes CASRPGLPHNEQFF.

This clonotype was observed a few times. The rearrangement joins TRBV18 to TRBJ1-2; D remains unclear. Germline assignment: CDR1 KGHSH and CDR2 LQKENI. The CDR3 has 14 residues. The V gene lost 3 bases and the J gene lost 2 bases, with 10 bases spanning the gap. CDR3: CASSPEPNNYGYTF. The DNA of the CDR3 is TGTGCCAGCTCACCTGAACCAAACAACTATGGCTACACCTTC.

This clonotype was counted at least ten times. The chain carries TRBV7-6 and TRBJ1-4; unclear D gene. This CDR3 has 14 amino acids. Trimming stripped 6 bases from V and 4 bases from J, with 12 bases between. The germline CDR1 and CDR2 sequences are SGHVS and FNYEAQ. CDR3 nucleotide sequence: TGTGCCAGCAGTCCCCGGGCCGGTAATGAAAAACTGTTTTTT. Translation gives CASSPRAGNEKLFF.

This clonotype was found many times. This chain links TRBV24-1 with TRBJ2-2; tentative D call: TRBD1 (6 bases). Germline CDR1 KGHDR, CDR2 SFDVKD. The CDR3 runs to 16 residues. The V end lost 4 bases, the J end lost 7 bases, and 18 bases lay between the germline ends. CDR3 in DNA: TGTGCCACCAGTGAGCTGGGACATCTCGGGGTCGGGGAGCTGTTTTTT. Protein: CATSELGHLGVGELFF.